Sequencing of this TCR beta chain was carried out in a study of identical twins. Each cDNA held unique molecular identifiers, and template switching gave it a universal primer site. TCRdb fed the 5' RACE reads into MiXCR, producing one record per CDR3 protein. The sample includes approximately 690,000 distinct CDR3 sequences, approximately 6% of them seen just once. CDR3 length: 13 amino acids. Germline CDR1 and CDR2: MNHEY and SVGAGI. Study outcomes and limitations: Cross-sectional statistical analysis was relied on for the conclusions, without the same donors being followed.

As to this clonotype: Its specificity is unknown. One junction end does not reproduce the germline sequence, and a read error may be involved.

Source material: naive T cells sorted from blood. The origin of this receptor is a man in his late teens or twenties in good health. V usage is TRBV6-5 and J usage is TRBJ2-2; D may be TRBD1 (5 bases). CDR3 sequence: CASTYIGAGELFF. Written as DNA, the CDR3 is TGTGCCAGCACTTACATAGGGGCCGGGGAGCTGTTTTTT.